Sequencing of this T cell receptor (beta chain) was carried out in a study of Graves' ophthalmopathy and Graves' hyperthyroidism. Germline CDR1 reads SEHNR; CDR2 reads FQNEAQ (reference sequence). V lost 6 bases and J 6 bases, leaving 9 bases between the germline ends. The CDR3 runs to 11 residues. A word on this clonotype: Its target is not known.

Amplification targeted the TCR beta CDR3 regions, with RNA transcripts as the source material. HTBI-primed RT-PCR formed the first round, and a multiplex PCR formed the second. One entry per CDR3 protein, called by TCRdb with MiXCR from the multiplex PCR reads. The data hold over a million distinct CDR3 sequences, with about two fifths observed a single time. Regarding the study as a whole: Blood also held most thyroid clonotypes expanded above 0.001 frequency.

Eligible hyperthyroidism cases comprised new diagnoses of under 2 months' duration in individuals aged 18 to 65. Orbital computed tomography, together with clinical symptoms, serum thyroxine, TRAb and thyroid ultrasound, was used for diagnosis. This clonotype was obtained from an adult man with Graves' hyperthyroidism. The sequenced sample was peripheral blood or thyroid tissue (not recorded which). This chain connects TRBV7-9 to TRBJ2-7; no firm D call. The CDR3 DNA reads as TGTGCCAGCAGAGAGGTCGGCGAGCAGTACTTC. Amino acids: CASREVGEQYF.